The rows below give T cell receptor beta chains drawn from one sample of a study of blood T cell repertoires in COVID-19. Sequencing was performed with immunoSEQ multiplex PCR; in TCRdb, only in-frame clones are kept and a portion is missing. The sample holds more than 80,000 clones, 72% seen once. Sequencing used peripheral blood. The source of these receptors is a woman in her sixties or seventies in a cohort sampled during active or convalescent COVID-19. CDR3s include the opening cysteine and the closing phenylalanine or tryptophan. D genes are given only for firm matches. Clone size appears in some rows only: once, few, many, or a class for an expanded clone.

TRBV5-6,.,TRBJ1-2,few,TGTGCCAGCCTGGGCAGTCGCGTGGGTGGCTACACCTTC,CASLGSRVGGYTF
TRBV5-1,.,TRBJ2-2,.,TGCGCCAGCAGCTTTGAACCTCCGGGGGCCGGGGAGCTGTTTTTT,CASSFEPPGAGELFF
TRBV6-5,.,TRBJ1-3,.,TGTGCCAGCAGTTACTCGATGTGGACACCTGGAAACACCATATATTTT,CASSYSMWTPGNTIYF
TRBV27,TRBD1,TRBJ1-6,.,TGTGCCAGCAGTGCCTGGGACAGAGATAATTCACCCCTCCACTTT,CASSAWDRDNSPLHF
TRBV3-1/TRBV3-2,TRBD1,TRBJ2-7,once,TGTGCCAGCAGCGGCCGGGACAGGGTCTCCTCCGAGCAGTACTTC,CASSGRDRVSSEQYF
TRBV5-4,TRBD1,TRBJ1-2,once,TGTGCCAGCAGCTCCCTTGGTTTAATTGGACAGGGGTCGAACTATGGCTACACCTTC,CASSSLGLIGQGSNYGYTF
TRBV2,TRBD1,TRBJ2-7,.,TGTGCCAGCAGTGAAGACCCCACCGGGACAGGGCAATTCGAGCAGTACTTC,CASSEDPTGTGQFEQYF
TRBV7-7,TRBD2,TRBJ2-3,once,TGTGCCAGCAGCCAATTCCCCCCCAGGGCGGGAGGCACAGATACGCAGTATTTT,CASSQFPPRAGGTDTQYF
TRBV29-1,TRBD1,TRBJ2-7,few,TGCAGCGTAGGCCGGGACAGGGTACGGGGCGAGCAGTACTTC,CSVGRDRVRGEQYF
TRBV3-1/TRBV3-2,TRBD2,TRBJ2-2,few,TGTGCCAGCAGCCAAGTTTTGGGACTAGCGGGGGGGCCGAGCACCGGGGAGCTGTTTTTT,CASSQVLGLAGGPSTGELFF
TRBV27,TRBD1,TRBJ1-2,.,TGTGCCAGCAGTGGGGCAGGGGGTTGGGGCTACACCTTC,CASSGAGGWGYTF
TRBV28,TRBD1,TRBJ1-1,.,TGTGCCAGCACCACAGGGGGGGTCTCATTTGATGCTGAAGCTTTCTTT,CASTTGGVSFDAEAFF
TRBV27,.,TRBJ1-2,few,TGTGCCAGCAGTACCTATACCTATGGCTACACCTTC,CASSTYTYGYTF
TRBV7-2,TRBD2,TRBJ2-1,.,TGTGCCAGCAGCTTAAGGTCGGGGGGGAATGAGCAGTTCTTC,CASSLRSGGNEQFF
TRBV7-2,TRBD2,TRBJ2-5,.,TGTGCCAGCAGCCCTTGGACTAGCGGGGCTCAAGAGACCCAGTACTTC,CASSPWTSGAQETQYF
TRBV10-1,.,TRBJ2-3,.,TGCGCCAGCAGTGACCCCCGTGATACGCAGTATTTT,CASSDPRDTQYF
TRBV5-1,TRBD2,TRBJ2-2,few,TGCGCCAGCAGCTTGGCCTTGGTAGCGACCGGGAGGACCGGGGAGCTGTTTTTT,CASSLALVATGRTGELFF
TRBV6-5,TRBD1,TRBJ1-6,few,TGTGCCAGCAGTTCCCGGGACAGGGCTTCACCCCTCCACTTT,CASSSRDRASPLHF
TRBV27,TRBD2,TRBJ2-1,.,TGTGCCAGCAGTCTCCTCCCCGGGACTAGCGGGGGCACGAAAAACAATGAGCAGTTCTTC,CASSLLPGTSGGTKNNEQFF
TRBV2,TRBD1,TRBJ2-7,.,TGTGCCAGCAGTAGGGACAGGGGGGCTGGCGAGCAGTACTTC,CASSRDRGAGEQYF
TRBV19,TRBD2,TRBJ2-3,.,TGTGCCCGCCGGGGGGACCCCACAGATACGCAGTATTTT,CARRGDPTDTQYF
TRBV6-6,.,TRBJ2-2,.,TGTGCCAGCAGTGTCAAAGGGGGCGGGGAGCTGTTTTTT,CASSVKGGGELFF
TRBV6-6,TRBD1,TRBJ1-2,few,TGTGCCAGCAGTAAACAGGGGGCGGAAGGCTACACCTTC,CASSKQGAEGYTF
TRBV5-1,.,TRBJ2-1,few,TGCGCCAGCAGCTTGAGTGGGGGGGCCTTTGAGCAGTTCTTC,CASSLSGGAFEQFF
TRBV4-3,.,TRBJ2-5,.,TGCGCCAGCAGCCAAGTTCGGGGTGCGCAAGAGACCCAGTACTTC,CASSQVRGAQETQYF
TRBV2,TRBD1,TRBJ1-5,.,TGTGCCAGTAATAGGGACAGGGGGAATCAGCCCCAGCATTTT,CASNRDRGNQPQHF
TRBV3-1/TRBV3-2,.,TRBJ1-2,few,TGTGCCAGCAGCAGAGCAACAGGGATGGGAGGCTACACCTTC,CASSRATGMGGYTF
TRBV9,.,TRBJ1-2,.,TGTGCCAGCAGCCCGACCGGCGGGGGGTACTATGGCTACACCTTC,CASSPTGGGYYGYTF
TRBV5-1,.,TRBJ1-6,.,TGCGCCAGCAGCTTGGACCCTACGGGGTCCAAGTATTCACCCCTCCACTTT,CASSLDPTGSKYSPLHF
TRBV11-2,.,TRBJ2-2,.,TGTGCCAGCACCTCGTTGAGGCGGATCGGGGAGCTGTTTTTT,CASTSLRRIGELFF
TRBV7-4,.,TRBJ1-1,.,TGTGCCAGCAGCTTAGTGAAGGGCGGGGAGAACACTGAAGCTTTCTTT,CASSLVKGGENTEAFF
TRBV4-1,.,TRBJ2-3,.,TGCGCCAGCAGCCAAGATCGTTTAACTCGCGATACGCAGTATTTT,CASSQDRLTRDTQYF
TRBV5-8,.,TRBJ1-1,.,TGTGCCAGCACCACGGGGAGGCTGAACACTGAAGCTTTCTTT,CASTTGRLNTEAFF
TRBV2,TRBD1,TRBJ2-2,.,TGTGCCAGCAGTGGAGCCGGGACAGCGAACACCGGGGAGCTGTTTTTT,CASSGAGTANTGELFF
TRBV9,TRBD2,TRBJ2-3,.,TGTGCCAGCAGCGTAGACCCTAGCGGGGGCCGCACAGATACGCAGTATTTT,CASSVDPSGGRTDTQYF
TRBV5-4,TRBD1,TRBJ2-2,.,TGTGCCAGCAGCTTCCCGGACAGGACGAACACCGGGGAGCTGTTTTTT,CASSFPDRTNTGELFF
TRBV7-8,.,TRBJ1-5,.,TGTGCCAGCAGCTTAAGTGGAGGATTCAATCAGCCCCAGCATTTT,CASSLSGGFNQPQHF
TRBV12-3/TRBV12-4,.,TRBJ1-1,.,TGTGCCAGCAGTTTCGGAGCGAGCCGGGAAGCTTTCTTT,CASSFGASREAFF
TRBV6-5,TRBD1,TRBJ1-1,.,TGTGCCAGCAGTTACCCCTCTGACAGGGTGGCTGAAGCTTTCTTT,CASSYPSDRVAEAFF
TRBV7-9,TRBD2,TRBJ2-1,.,TGTGCCAGCAGCTTAGTAAGCGCTAGCGGGGGGGTCCCCCCCGTCTTC,CASSLVSASGGVPPVF